This T cell receptor beta chain was captured in a study of T cell repertoires in cytomegalovirus infection. Study-wide context: Based on public TCR beta signatures, there were indications of CMV infection and of a matching HLA type. Whole-study results and caveats: The ex vivo response showed dominance by HLA-C-restricted CMV-specific TCR beta clonotypes. Summed public TCR beta family frequency identified CMV carriers bearing the relevant HLA.

The CDR3 has 14 residues. Trimming took off 3 bases at V and 2 bases at J, with 11 bases between the two ends. The V gene's germline CDR1 is SGHVS and CDR2 FQNEAQ. Via MiXCR, TCRdb re-called the reads, giving one row per CDR3 protein. Seen here are about 51,000 distinct CDR3 sequences, over 15% observed once, and the top ten hold around 27%. Notes on this clonotype: The antigen remains unidentified.

This receptor was identified in a human donor in good health (CMV status not recorded). Some clones in this sample may be carry-over from other donors' samples. The source material was CD8+ T cells from cultured PBMCs, sampled from culture after CMV antigen stimulation. This chain joins TRBV7-8 and TRBJ2-7; no definite D call. The CDR3: CASSLVDGTYEQYF. CDR3 DNA sequence: TGTGCCAGCAGCTTGGTTGACGGAACCTACGAGCAGTACTTC.